This T cell receptor (beta chain) originates from a study of T cell responses to AZD1222 COVID-19 vaccine. Comment on this clone: Its antigen is unidentified.

Study findings and constraints: Among those given AZD1222, only five or six were seropositive at baseline.

Measured with immunoSEQ multiplex PCR; TCRdb has only the in-frame clones, and not every one. Counted here are 130,000 to 150,000 clones, 90% occurring once; the ten biggest clones make up roughly 3.2%. The clonotype originates from an adult in good health. The material sequenced was peripheral blood, taken on day 0 of AZD1222 vaccination.

Here the CDR3 reads CASSGDINYGYTF. The CDR3 DNA sequence: TGTGCCAGCAGCGGGGACATAAACTATGGCTACACCTTC. The V and J genes are TRBV7-8 and TRBJ1-2, with D perhaps TRBD1 (6 bases). The CDR3 has 13 residues. Per the germline V gene, CDR1 is SGHVS and CDR2 is FQNEAQ. V lost 5 bases and J lost 2, with 9 bases in between.